This T cell receptor (beta chain) emerged from a study of blood T cells in healthy people across ages (dated by TCRdb to between 2014 and 2017). In the study overall: In model experiments, roughly one uniquely barcoded TCR beta cDNA molecule per two T cells was captured by template switching. The study analyzed two additional independent replicas of 1 million unique cDNA reads from the same blood draw for two donors, one aged 18 to 29 and one aged 80 or older. To avoid experimental bias, donors of different ages were distributed randomly across sequencing lanes. The study measured age-related changes in TCR beta repertoire diversity using deep sequencing normalized with unique cDNA molecular identifiers. Donors were grouped into four age groups: young (average about 15 years), middle-aged (39), aged (approximately 58) and long-lived (just over 80).

On this clonotype: It has no known antigen specificity. The input lacks base qualities; no much larger clone sits a single base away.

Paper-wide results and their limitations: Compared with the aged group, the long-lived group had more naive CD4+ T cells, fewer expanded clones and increased TCR diversity, a pattern suggesting age selection. As age increased, observed TCR beta diversity per million T cells dropped in a roughly linear way, and a significant reduction was already evident by age 40. The percentage of naive T cells measured by flow cytometry correlated strongly with observed TCR beta diversity. Because donor CMV infection status was unknown, age-related changes in expanded clonotypes were potentially confounded. Bulk unsorted PBMC profiling prevented conclusive comparison of naive and antigen-experienced compartments. Estimates of total diversity from one million sequenced T cells were regarded as lower bounds and underestimates.

The approximately 41 donors, aged about 6 to 100 years, were systemically healthy Caucasian individuals from Russia. About 10 milliliters of peripheral blood were drawn from each donor into EDTA-treated Vacutainer tubes. Ficoll-Paque density-gradient centrifugation was used to isolate PBMCs, with at least 7 million per sample. Trizol reagent was used to extract total RNA from the PBMCs, yielding at least 5 micrograms per sample. For every donor, flow cytometry on a PBMC aliquot measured the percentage of naive CD45RAhigh/CD27high T cells. There are 16 amino acids in the CDR3, from cysteine to phenylalanine inclusive. Of all the DNA, just the CDR3 is kept, 48 bases in frame from base 1. The germline V gene (reference sequence) sets CDR1 to LNHNV and CDR2 to YYDKDF. The V and J ends are trimmed by 1 base and 9 bases, leaving 19 bases between them. The library came from 5' RACE. The instrument was an Illumina HiSeq 2500. A second roughly 6 to 11 cycle PCR used a sample-barcoded 5' primer and a J-beta primer mix. Each TCR beta cDNA molecule received a unique molecular identifier from a template-switch 5' adaptor carrying 12 random nucleotides. Each sample yielded at least 3 million CDR3-containing paired-end reads. All of the RNA was converted into first-strand cDNA using the Mint cDNA synthesis kit, with a TRBC-specific oligonucleotide serving as the primer. Following uracil-DNA glycosylase treatment, a first 18-cycle PCR with universal primers M1SS and BC2_uni_R was performed on all cDNA. The paper's data handling went like this. For normalization, 1 million high-quality reads were randomly selected from each sample, with every read carrying a distinct molecular identifier. Instead of being binned into consensus sequences, reads with shared molecular identifiers were discarded. CDR3 identification, clonotype clustering and error correction used MiTCR with a Q25 quality threshold and the strictest error-elimination algorithm. A nonparametric unseen species model using Euler transformation provided a lower-bound estimate of total TCR beta diversity. Clones were called with MiXCR by TCRdb after fastp trimmed the public reads at Q25, and only in-frame beta chains were retained. Rows with one shared CDR3 protein collapse into an entry with the most common genes and DNA. TCRdb's processing, not the authors', yielded these V and J calls. Counted in this sample were approximately 320,000 distinct CDR3 sequences; 25% to 30% of them appeared once. Approximately 28% of the sample is taken by the ten largest.

The chain employs TRBV15 and TRBJ1-3; perhaps TRBD1 is the D gene, with 6 bases matching. Input material: blood. The TCR sequence derives from a woman in her 70s in good health. CDR3 protein: CATSRAGRGGLSTIYF. The nucleotide sequence is TGTGCCACCAGCAGAGCTGGGAGGGGGGGGCTGAGCACCATATATTTT. Here the CDR3 is joined to the reference TRBV15 and TRBJ1-3 genes, and the full variable domain is: DAMVIQNPRYQVTQFGKPVTLSCSQTLNHNVMYWYQQKSSQAPKLLFHYYDKDFNNEADTPDNFQSRRPNTSFCFLDIRSPGLGDTAMYLCATSRAGRGGLSTIYFGEGSWLTVV.